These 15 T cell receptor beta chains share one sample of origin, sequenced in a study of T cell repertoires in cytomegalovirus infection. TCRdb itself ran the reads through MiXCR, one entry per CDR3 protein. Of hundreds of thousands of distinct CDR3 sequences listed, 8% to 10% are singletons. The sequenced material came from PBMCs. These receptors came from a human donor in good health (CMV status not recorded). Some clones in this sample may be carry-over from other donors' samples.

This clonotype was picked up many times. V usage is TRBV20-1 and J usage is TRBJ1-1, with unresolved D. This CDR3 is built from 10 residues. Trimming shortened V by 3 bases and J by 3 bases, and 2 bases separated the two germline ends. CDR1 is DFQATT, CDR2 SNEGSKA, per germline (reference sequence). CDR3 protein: CSASYTEAFF. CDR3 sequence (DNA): TGCAGTGCTAGTTACACTGAAGCTTTCTTT.

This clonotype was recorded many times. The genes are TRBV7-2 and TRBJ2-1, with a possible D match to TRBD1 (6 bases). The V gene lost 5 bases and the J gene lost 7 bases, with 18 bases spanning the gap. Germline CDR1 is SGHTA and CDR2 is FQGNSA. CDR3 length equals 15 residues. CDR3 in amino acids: CASSVGGLYGNEQFF. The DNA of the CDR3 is TGTGCCAGCAGCGTAGGGGGTCTCTACGGGAATGAGCAGTTCTTC.

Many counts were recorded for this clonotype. CDR3 protein: CASSQEPRGSGNTIYF. CDR3 DNA: TGTGCCAGCAGCCAAGAGCCCAGGGGCTCTGGAAACACCATATATTTT. The rearrangement links TRBV3-1 to TRBJ1-3, with a weak D call TRBD1 (6 bases). There are 16 residues in the CDR3. The germline gives CDR1 LGHDT, CDR2 YNNKEL (reference sequence). V was cut by 0 bases and J by 0 bases, with 9 bases left in between.

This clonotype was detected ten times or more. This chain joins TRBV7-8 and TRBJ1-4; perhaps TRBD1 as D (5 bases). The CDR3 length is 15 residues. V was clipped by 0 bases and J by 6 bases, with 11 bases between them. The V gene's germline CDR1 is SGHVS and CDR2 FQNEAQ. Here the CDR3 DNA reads TGTGCCAGCAGCTTAGCCCCAGGGAGAGATGAAAAACTGTTTTTT. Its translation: CASSLAPGRDEKLFF.

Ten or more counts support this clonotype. CDR3 sequence: CASSLEEGIGQPQHF. Written as DNA, the CDR3 is TGTGCCAGCAGCTTAGAAGAGGGGATAGGGCAGCCCCAGCATTTT. The genes are TRBV7-9 and TRBJ1-5; weak D call: TRBD1 (5 bases). The CDR3 has 15 amino acids. Between the trimmed V and J ends, which lost 1 base and 7 bases, there was a span of 14 bases. Germline CDR1 and CDR2: SEHNR and FQNEAQ (reference sequence).

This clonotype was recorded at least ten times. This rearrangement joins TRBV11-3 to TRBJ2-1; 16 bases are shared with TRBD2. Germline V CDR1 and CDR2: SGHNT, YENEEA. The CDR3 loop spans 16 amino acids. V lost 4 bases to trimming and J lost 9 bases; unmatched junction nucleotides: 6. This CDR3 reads CASSSGTSGGAVEQFF. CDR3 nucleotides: TGTGCCAGCAGCTCCGGGACTAGCGGGGGGGCGGTTGAGCAGTTCTTC.

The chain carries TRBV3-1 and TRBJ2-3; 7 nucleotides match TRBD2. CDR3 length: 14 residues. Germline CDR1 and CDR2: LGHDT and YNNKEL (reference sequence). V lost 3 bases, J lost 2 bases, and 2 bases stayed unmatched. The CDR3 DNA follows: TGTGCCAGCAGCCACGCGGGAGACACAGATACGCAGTATTTT. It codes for CASSHAGDTDTQYF.

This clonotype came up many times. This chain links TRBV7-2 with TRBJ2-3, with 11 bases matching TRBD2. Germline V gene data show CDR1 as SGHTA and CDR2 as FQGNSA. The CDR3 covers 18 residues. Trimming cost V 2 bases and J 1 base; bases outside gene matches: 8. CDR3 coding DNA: TGTGCCAGCAGCTTATATGGTAGCGGGGGGGCAGGCACAGATACGCAGTATTTT. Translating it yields CASSLYGSGGAGTDTQYF. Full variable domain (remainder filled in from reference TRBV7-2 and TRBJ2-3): GAGVSQSPSNKVTEKGKDVELRCDPISGHTALYWYRQSLGQGLEFLIYFQGNSAPDKSGLPSDRFSAERTGGSVSTLTIQRTQQEDSAVYLCASSLYGSGGAGTDTQYFGPGTRLTVL.

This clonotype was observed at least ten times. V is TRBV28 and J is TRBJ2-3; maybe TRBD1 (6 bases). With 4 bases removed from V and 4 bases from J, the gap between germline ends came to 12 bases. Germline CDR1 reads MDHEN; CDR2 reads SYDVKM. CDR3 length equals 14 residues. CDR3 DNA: TGTGCCAGCAGTTACCAGGGGCGCCCAGATACGCAGTATTTT. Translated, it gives CASSYQGRPDTQYF.

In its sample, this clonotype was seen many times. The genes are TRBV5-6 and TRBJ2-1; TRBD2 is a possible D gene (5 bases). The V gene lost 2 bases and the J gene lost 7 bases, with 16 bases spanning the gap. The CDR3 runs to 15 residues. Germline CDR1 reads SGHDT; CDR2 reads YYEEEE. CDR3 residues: CASSFGPTSGNEQFF. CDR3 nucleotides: TGTGCCAGCAGCTTTGGACCCACGTCGGGGAATGAGCAGTTCTTC.

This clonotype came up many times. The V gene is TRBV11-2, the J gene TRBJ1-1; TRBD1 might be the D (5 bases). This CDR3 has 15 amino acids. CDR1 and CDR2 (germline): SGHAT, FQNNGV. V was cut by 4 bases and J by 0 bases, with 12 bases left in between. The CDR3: CASSSSGTVNTEAFF. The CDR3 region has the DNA TGTGCCAGCAGCTCATCCGGGACGGTGAACACTGAAGCTTTCTTT.

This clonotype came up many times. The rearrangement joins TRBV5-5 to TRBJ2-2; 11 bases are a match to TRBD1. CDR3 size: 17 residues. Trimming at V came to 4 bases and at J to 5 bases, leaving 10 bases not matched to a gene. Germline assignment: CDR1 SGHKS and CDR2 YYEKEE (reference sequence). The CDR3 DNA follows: TGTGCCAGCAGCCCTGCCCCCGGGACAGGGGGAACCGGGGAGCTGTTTTTT. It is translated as CASSPAPGTGGTGELFF.

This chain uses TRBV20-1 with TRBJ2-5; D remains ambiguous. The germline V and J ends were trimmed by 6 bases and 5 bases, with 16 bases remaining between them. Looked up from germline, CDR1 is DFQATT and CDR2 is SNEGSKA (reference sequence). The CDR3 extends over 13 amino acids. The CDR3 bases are TGCAGTGCAGGAAATAGGGTCGCGGAGACCCAGTACTTC. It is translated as CSAGNRVAETQYF.

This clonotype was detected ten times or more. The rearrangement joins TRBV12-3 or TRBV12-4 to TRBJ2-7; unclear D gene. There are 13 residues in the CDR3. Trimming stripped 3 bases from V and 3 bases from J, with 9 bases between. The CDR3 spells CASSFSPYYEQYV. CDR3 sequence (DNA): TGTGCCAGCAGTTTTTCTCCATACTACGAGCAGTACGTC.

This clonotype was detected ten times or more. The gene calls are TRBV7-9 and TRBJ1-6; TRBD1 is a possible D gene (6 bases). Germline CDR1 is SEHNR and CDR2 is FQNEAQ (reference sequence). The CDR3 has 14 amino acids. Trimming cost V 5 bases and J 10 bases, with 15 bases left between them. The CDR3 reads CASSRDTARSPLHF. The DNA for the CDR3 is TGTGCCAGCAGCCGGGACACAGCTCGGTCACCCCTCCACTTT.